These 31 T cell receptor beta chains originate from one sample sequenced in a study of OX40 agonist ivuxolimab in advanced cancers. Produced via immunoSEQ multiplex PCR; TCRdb's table is partial and in-frame only. The sample includes about 110,000 clones, roughly 90% of them seen just once. The source was CD4+ or CD8+ T cells sorted from blood, collected in a trial of the OX40 agonist ivuxolimab. The receptors come from an adult with an advanced solid tumor such as melanoma, head and neck, liver or kidney cancer.

The V and J genes are TRBV28 and TRBJ1-1; D is ambiguous. From germline, CDR1 is MDHEN and CDR2 SYDVKM. V was clipped by 6 bases and J by 7 bases, with 12 bases between them. The CDR3 extends over 12 amino acids. The CDR3 is CASSQPGFEAFF. CDR3 coding DNA: TGTGCCAGCAGCCAACCGGGGTTTGAAGCTTTCTTT.

This clone occurred once. J is TRBJ2-1 and V is TRBV6-5; D call uncertain. This CDR3 comprises 14 residues. The germline V gene has CDR1 MNHEY and CDR2 SVGAGI. The V and J ends lost 2 bases and 5 bases respectively, with 10 bases between them. CDR3 sequence reads: CASSYVGRHNEQFF. DNA of the CDR3: TGTGCCAGCAGTTACGTGGGTCGGCACAATGAGCAGTTCTTC.

This clone was counted only a few times. Here the CDR3 reads CSVGRIENYGYTF. The CDR3 DNA reads TGCAGCGTGGGACGGATCGAAAACTATGGCTACACCTTC. V gene TRBV29-1 combines with J gene TRBJ1-2, with TRBD1 as a possible D gene (5 bases). Between the trimmed V and J ends, which lost 6 bases and 2 bases, there was a span of 13 bases. The CDR3 extends over 13 amino acids. The V gene's germline CDR1 is SQVTM and CDR2 ANQGSEA.

V gene TRBV20-1 combines with J gene TRBJ1-2; D unclear. The length of the CDR3 is 11 residues. The V gene lost 6 bases and the J gene lost 8 bases, with 13 bases spanning the gap. The V gene's germline CDR1 is DFQATT and CDR2 SNEGSKA (reference sequence). The CDR3 DNA is TGCAGTGCCGTGGCCGGGTACGGCTACACCTTC. Translation gives CSAVAGYGYTF.

The chain combines TRBV6-5 with TRBJ1-6; tentative D call: TRBD1 (5 bases). The CDR3 is 13 amino acids. V lost 10 bases and J 7 bases, leaving 14 bases between the germline ends. Germline lookup yields CDR1 MNHEY and CDR2 SVGAGI. CDR3 bases: TGTGCCACCGCCGAGAGGGGAAATTCACCCCTCCACTTT. Its protein product is CATAERGNSPLHF.

This rearrangement joins TRBV2 to TRBJ2-1; D gene uncertain. Germline values: CDR1 SNHLY, CDR2 FYNNEI. Trimming took off 6 bases at V and 4 bases at J, with 4 bases between the two ends. This CDR3 contains 11 residues. The CDR3 sequence: CASRSYNEQFF. CDR3 in DNA: TGTGCCAGCAGGTCGTACAATGAGCAGTTCTTC.

This chain joins TRBV19 and TRBJ1-2; TRBD1 agrees at 9 bases. V shed 8 bases and J 1 base; nucleotides not matched to a gene: 14. Per germline, CDR1 LNHDA and CDR2 SQIVND (reference sequence). There are 17 residues in the CDR3. The chain's CDR3 is CASRPGTGSSDNYGYTF. In nucleotides, the CDR3 is TGTGCCAGTCGCCCGGGGACAGGGTCATCCGATAACTATGGCTACACCTTC.

This clone has a single count. V is TRBV10-3 and J is TRBJ1-2; no clear D gene. There are 13 residues in the CDR3. Looked up from germline, CDR1 is ENHRY and CDR2 is SYGVKD. Trimming took 4 bases from V and 8 from J, leaving 14 bases between them. The CDR3 spells CAISVYDREGYTF. The CDR3 DNA is TGTGCCATCAGTGTATACGACCGGGAGGGCTACACCTTC.

The chain is built from TRBV9 and TRBJ2-7, with unresolved D. The CDR3 is 16 amino acids. Germline values: CDR1 SGDLS, CDR2 YYNGEE. V lost 3 bases and J 0 bases, leaving 16 bases between the germline ends. This CDR3 reads CASSATSRLDSYEQYF. The CDR3 DNA sequence: TGTGCCAGCAGCGCAACTTCGAGACTCGACTCCTACGAGCAGTACTTC.

This chain links TRBV27 with TRBJ2-5, with 11 bases lining up with TRBD2. The trim removed 6 bases at V and 4 bases at J, leaving 7 bases unmatched. The CDR3 length is 15 residues. In germline, CDR1 is MNHEY, CDR2 SMNVEV (reference sequence). The CDR3 loop reads CASSPLAGGRETQYF. The CDR3 DNA is TGTGCCAGCAGCCCTCTAGCGGGGGGAAGAGAGACCCAGTACTTC.

The chain uses TRBV5-5 and TRBJ2-7; D gene unclear. V was cut by 0 bases and J by 2 bases, with 9 bases left in between. The CDR3 consists of 14 residues. Per germline, CDR1 SGHKS and CDR2 YYEKEE (reference sequence). The CDR3 protein is CASSLVSLAYEQYF. CDR3 bases: TGTGCCAGCAGCTTGGTGTCATTGGCCTACGAGCAGTACTTC.

The rearrangement links TRBV5-1 to TRBJ2-5, with 11 bases matching TRBD1. V was clipped by 0 bases and J by 5 bases; unmatched bases: 0. Looked up from germline, CDR1 is SGHRS and CDR2 is YFSETQ. The CDR3 runs 14 residues. The chain's CDR3 is CASSLGTGGETQYF. For the CDR3, the DNA is TGCGCCAGCAGCTTGGGGACAGGGGGCGAGACCCAGTACTTC.

The V and J genes are TRBV21-1 and TRBJ1-1. TRBV21-1 represents a pseudogene. This CDR3 has 16 amino acids. CDR3 protein: CASSQTRPLSKFEAFF. CDR3 DNA sequence: TGTGCCAGCTCCCAAACCAGACCCCTAAGCAAATTTGAAGCTTTCTTT.

The chain joins TRBV30 to TRBJ2-7, with 7 positions matching TRBD1. Germline V gives CDR1 GTSNPN, CDR2 SVGIG (reference sequence). Germline trimming cut 8 bases from V and 3 bases from J; bases unmatched to any gene: 7. The CDR3 is 12 amino acids. The CDR3 is CAGGQVNYEQYF. CDR3 bases: TGTGCCGGCGGACAGGTCAACTACGAGCAGTACTTC.

In this sample, this clone turned up once. The chain combines TRBV6-5 with TRBJ2-7, with TRBD1 identical over 10 bases. After removal of 5 bases from V and 4 bases from J, the junction contained 8 bases not matched to a gene. Germline V CDR1 and CDR2: MNHEY, SVGAGI. The CDR3 covers 15 residues. The CDR3 bases are TGTGCCAGCAGTGGCCGGGACAGGGGTACTTACGAGCAGTACTTC. This gives the protein CASSGRDRGTYEQYF.

CDR3 sequence reads: CASSVVQGGVGELFF. The CDR3 DNA sequence: TGTGCCAGCAGCGTAGTACAGGGGGGAGTCGGGGAGCTGTTTTTT. The rearrangement uses TRBV9 and TRBJ2-2; 8 bases map to TRBD1. The CDR3 consists of 15 residues. J gave up 7 bases and V 0 bases, and 5 bases lay outside the gene matches. Germline-derived CDR1 and CDR2 are SGDLS and YYNGEE. Together with reference TRBV9 and TRBJ2-2, the CDR3 gives the full variable domain: DSGVTQTPKHLITATGQRVTLRCSPRSGDLSVYWYQQSLDQGLQFLIQYYNGEERAKGNILERFSAQQFPDLHSELNLSSLELGDSALYFCASSVVQGGVGELFFGEGSRLTVL.

The CDR3 region is CATENSEDRTGTDTQYF. CDR3 DNA sequence: TGTGCCACCGAAAATTCCGAGGACAGGACAGGGACAGATACGCAGTATTTT. The chain links TRBV15 to TRBJ2-3, with 8 positions matching TRBD1. Losses at the gene ends were 8 bases for V and 3 bases for J; bases not matched to a gene: 16. CDR1 LNHNV and CDR2 YYDKDF come from the germline V gene (reference sequence). This CDR3 is 17 amino acids long.

The chain is built from TRBV7-9 and TRBJ2-5; TRBD2 might be the D (8 bases). Per the germline V gene, CDR1 is SEHNR and CDR2 is FQNEAQ (reference sequence). V lost 5 bases to trimming and J lost 3 bases, with 25 bases between them. CDR3 length equals 18 residues. The CDR3 region has the DNA TGTGCCAGCAGCCCGGGAGGGACAGCTAGAACAGCGGAAGAGACCCAGTACTTC. It yields the protein CASSPGGTARTAEETQYF.

This chain links TRBV13 with TRBJ1-3; 7 bases map to TRBD1. The germline V gene has CDR1 PRHDT and CDR2 FYEKMQ (reference sequence). With V trimmed by 5 bases and J by 1 base, 5 bases remained unmatched. CDR3 size: 15 residues. Written as DNA, the CDR3 is TGTGCCAGCAGCCGGGACAGAAGATCTGGAAACACCATATATTTT. This encodes CASSRDRRSGNTIYF.

This clone showed up just once. The genes are TRBV19 and TRBJ2-3, with 7 bases identical to TRBD2. The germline gives CDR1 LNHDA, CDR2 SQIVND (reference sequence). Unmatched junction bases numbered 4, after V lost 3 bases and J lost 1 base. The CDR3 sequence is 15 residues long. The CDR3 DNA reads TGTGCCAGTAGTATGGCGGGAGTGGGCACAGATACGCAGTATTTT. Translated: CASSMAGVGTDTQYF. Supplemented by reference TRBV19 and TRBJ2-3, the full variable domain reads DGGITQSPKYLFRKEGQNVTLSCEQNLNHDAMYWYRQDPGQGLRLIYYSQIVNDFQKGDIAEGYSVSREKKESFPLTVTSAQKNPTAFYLCASSMAGVGTDTQYFGPGTRLTVL.

CDR3 coding DNA: TGTGCCAGCAGTGAAGCGCTAGCCCCGTCTGGAAACACCATATATTTT. As protein: CASSEALAPSGNTIYF. This chain uses TRBV6-1 with TRBJ1-3, with D unclear. CDR3 length: 16 residues. V was shortened by 0 bases and J by 1 base, with 10 bases between the two germline ends. CDR1 is MNHNS and CDR2 is SASEGT in the germline V gene.

The gene calls are TRBV4-1 and TRBJ1-2, with 7 bases fitting TRBD1. CDR1 is MGHRA, CDR2 YSYEKL, per germline. The CDR3 consists of 17 residues. Losses at the gene ends were 1 base for V and 5 bases for J; bases not matched to a gene: 13. This CDR3 reads CASSQGYDRADSYGYTF. CDR3 in DNA: TGCGCCAGCAGCCAAGGATACGACAGGGCAGATTCTTATGGCTACACCTTC.

This chain joins TRBV5-1 and TRBJ2-3; 8 nucleotides agree with TRBD1. The CDR3 loop spans 16 amino acids. V lost 0 bases to trimming and J lost 2 bases; unmatched junction nucleotides: 5. Germline V lookup: CDR1 SGHRS, CDR2 YFSETQ. CDR3 residues: CASSLGSGQDTDTQYF. The CDR3 bases are TGCGCCAGCAGCTTGGGTTCGGGACAGGACACAGATACGCAGTATTTT.

The chain is built from TRBV6-1 and TRBJ1-3; D unclear. Germline assignment: CDR1 MNHNS and CDR2 SASEGT. The CDR3 runs 12 residues. Trimming removed 3 bases from V and 2 bases from J, with 2 bases in between. The CDR3 nucleotides are TGTGCCAGCAGTGAGACTGGAAACACCATATATTTT. This sequence encodes CASSETGNTIYF.

This rearrangement joins TRBV5-1 to TRBJ2-3; D is ambiguous. Per the germline V gene, CDR1 is SGHRS and CDR2 is YFSETQ. CDR3 length: 14 residues. Trimming left V 6 bases short and J 4 bases short, with 15 bases between. The CDR3 loop is CASKGGWNSDTQYF. CDR3 sequence (DNA): TGCGCCAGCAAGGGTGGTTGGAATTCAGATACGCAGTATTTT.

The V gene is TRBV2, the J gene TRBJ2-2; TRBD2 aligns across 9 bases. V shed 5 bases and J 2 bases; nucleotides not matched to a gene: 3. Per the germline V gene, CDR1 is SNHLY and CDR2 is FYNNEI. This CDR3 is 15 amino acids long. The CDR3 sequence: CASSNSGGNTGELFF. For the CDR3, the DNA is TGTGCCAGCAGTAATAGCGGGGGTAACACCGGGGAGCTGTTTTTT.

This chain's CDR3 is CASSVDGGLRNEQFF. The CDR3 nucleotides read TGTGCCAGCAGCGTAGATGGCGGGCTACGCAATGAGCAGTTCTTC. The chain employs TRBV9 and TRBJ2-1; possibly TRBD2 for D (5 bases). CDR3 length: 15 residues. Trimming took off 0 bases at V and 6 bases at J, with 13 bases between the two ends. Germline V gene sequence: CDR1 SGDLS, CDR2 YYNGEE.

This sequence joins TRBV5-8 and TRBJ2-4; no reliable D call. The CDR3 runs to 12 residues. Trimming took 4 bases from V and 5 from J, leaving 7 bases between them. Germline V gives CDR1 SGHTS, CDR2 YDEGEE. The DNA of the CDR3 is TGTGCCAGCAGCCCCCGCCAAAACATTCAGTACTTC. This gives the protein CASSPRQNIQYF.

The gene calls are TRBV6-8 and TRBJ2-5; D may correspond to TRBD1 or TRBD2 (6 bases each). CDR1 MNHGY and CDR2 SAAAGT come from the germline V gene. This CDR3 is 14 amino acids long. V was cut by 7 bases and J by 2 bases, with 14 bases left in between. The CDR3 nucleotides read TGTGCCAGCACCCGGGGGCCTCCTCAAGAGACCCAGTACTTC. The encoded protein is CASTRGPPQETQYF.

There are a few counts of this clone. The rearrangement joins TRBV7-9 to TRBJ1-1, with D perhaps TRBD1 (5 bases). Between the trimmed V and J ends, which lost 1 base and 6 bases, there was a span of 15 bases. The CDR3 length is 15 residues. The V gene's germline CDR1 is SEHNR and CDR2 FQNEAQ (reference sequence). CDR3 residues: CASSLDIQGRPEAFF. The CDR3, as DNA: TGTGCCAGCAGCTTAGATATCCAGGGTCGTCCTGAAGCTTTCTTT.

The gene calls are TRBV30 and TRBJ1-6; tentative D call: TRBD1 (5 bases). The germline V gene encodes CDR1 GTSNPN and CDR2 SVGIG (reference sequence). Trimming removed 4 bases at V and 7 bases at J, with 14 bases between. The CDR3 runs to 14 residues. CDR3 nucleotide sequence: TGTGCCTGGAAAGTCGGGGGTAGGAATTCACCCCTCCACTTT. This translates into CAWKVGGRNSPLHF.